The clone carrying this T cell receptor beta chain was detected only once. TCRdb's copy holds only in-frame clones and misses some; the assay was immunoSEQ multiplex PCR. The sample carries 250,000 to 300,000 clones, roughly 90% recorded once. This sample is part of a study of blood T cell repertoires in COVID-19. V dropped 6 bases and J dropped 7; count of bases not matched to a gene: 7. CDR3 length: 14 residues. Germline V gene sequence: CDR1 MDHEN, CDR2 SYDVKM. The chain carries TRBV28 and TRBJ1-1, with 11 nucleotides matching TRBD1. This TCR derives from a woman aged 40 to 49 who had recovered from COVID-19. The source material was peripheral blood. As DNA, the CDR3 is TGTGCCAGCAGCGCCCGGGACAGGGGGTTTGAAGCTTTCTTT. Translated, it gives CASSARDRGFEAFF.